These 24 T cell receptor beta chains were all obtained from the same sample, sequenced in a study of T cells after yellow fever vaccination. Via MiXCR, TCRdb re-called the 5' RACE reads, giving one row per CDR3 protein. The repertoire holds a few hundred thousand distinct CDR3 sequences, with roughly 6.8% as singletons. The specimen comprised CD4+ T cells sorted from PBMCs, sampled on the day of the yellow fever booster vaccination. The receptors originated from a man between 25 and 39 years old who received the YFV17D yellow fever vaccine.

Only a few counts were recorded for this clonotype. This sequence joins TRBV11-2 and TRBJ1-2; possible D gene TRBD1, 5 bases. The germline V gene encodes CDR1 SGHAT and CDR2 FQNNGV. The CDR3 length is 14 residues. The V gene lost 0 bases and the J gene lost 5 bases, with 10 bases spanning the gap. The CDR3 nucleotides read TGTGCCAGCAGCTTAGACCGGGGGGGTTATGGCTACACCTTC. This encodes CASSLDRGGYGYTF.

This clonotype has only a few counts. The rearrangement uses TRBV5-4 and TRBJ2-7, with a possible D match to TRBD1 (6 bases). Germline-derived CDR1 and CDR2 are SGHNT and YYREEE (reference sequence). CDR3 length equals 14 residues. V was pared by 1 base and J by 4 bases, with 12 bases between. CDR3 residues: CASSLQQGKYEQYF. DNA for the CDR3: TGTGCCAGCAGCTTGCAGCAGGGGAAATACGAGCAGTACTTC.

In this sample, this clonotype turned up many times. This chain uses TRBV12-3 or TRBV12-4 with TRBJ1-2; TRBD1 agrees at 7 bases. Unmatched junction bases numbered 3, after V lost 3 bases and J lost 5 bases. There are 13 residues in the CDR3. The CDR3 loop reads CASSLGQHYGYTF. The CDR3 DNA is TGTGCCAGCAGTTTGGGACAGCATTATGGCTACACCTTC.

This clonotype was counted only a few times. The V and J genes are TRBV29-1 and TRBJ2-3, with a weak D call TRBD2 (6 bases). Trimming cost V 5 bases and J 3 bases, with 12 bases left between them. In germline, CDR1 is SQVTM, CDR2 ANQGSEA. The CDR3 is 13 residues long. The CDR3 here is CSVLAMGTDTQYF. CDR3 in DNA: TGCAGCGTTCTAGCGATGGGAACAGATACGCAGTATTTT.

This clonotype was counted at least ten times. J is TRBJ2-1 and V is TRBV7-3; 7 bases are a match to TRBD1. With V trimmed by 5 bases and J by 4 bases, 8 bases remained unmatched. There are 15 residues in the CDR3. The germline CDR1 and CDR2 sequences are SGHTA and FQGTGA. The CDR3 nucleotides are TGTGCCAGCAGCCGTGGACAGGTGGAGTACAATGAGCAGTTCTTC. Translating gives CASSRGQVEYNEQFF.

This clonotype was observed a handful of times. V usage is TRBV3-1 and J usage is TRBJ1-2; 8 bases agree with TRBD1. This CDR3 has 14 amino acids. Trimming cost V 5 bases and J 5 bases; bases outside gene matches: 7. CDR1 is LGHDT and CDR2 is YNNKEL in the germline V gene (reference sequence). CDR3 region: CASSSRDRPYGYTF. The DNA for the CDR3 is TGTGCCAGCAGCTCACGGGACAGGCCATATGGCTACACCTTC. Variable domain in full (rest from reference TRBV3-1 and TRBJ1-2): DTAVSQTPKYLVTQMGNDKSIKCEQNLGHDTMYWYKQDSKKFLKIMFSYNNKELIINETVPNRFSPKSPDKAHLNLHINSLELGDSAVYFCASSSRDRPYGYTFGSGTRLTVV.

This clonotype has at least ten counts. CDR3 sequence reads: CASSLPPGHKNTEAFF. The CDR3 coding sequence is TGTGCCAGCAGCTTACCTCCGGGACACAAGAACACTGAAGCTTTCTTT. The rearrangement links TRBV5-6 to TRBJ1-1; TRBD1 is a possible D gene (6 bases). Germline V gene data show CDR1 as SGHDT and CDR2 as YYEEEE. The CDR3 contains 16 residues. V lost 2 bases and J lost 1, with 15 bases in between.

This clonotype was recorded at least ten times. The J gene is TRBJ2-3, the V gene TRBV28; 8 nucleotides agree with TRBD1. Germline CDR1 and CDR2: MDHEN and SYDVKM. After removal of 4 bases from V and 2 bases from J, the junction contained 8 bases not matched to a gene. The CDR3 is 16 residues long. CDR3 region: CASSSHRGFYTDTQYF. CDR3 nucleotides: TGTGCCAGCAGTTCTCACAGGGGGTTTTACACAGATACGCAGTATTTT.

This clonotype was counted ten times or more. The rearrangement joins TRBV7-8 to TRBJ2-1, with D possibly called TRBD1 or TRBD2 (6 bases each). V lost 2 bases and J 7 bases, leaving 21 bases between the germline ends. The CDR3 spans 17 residues. Germline V gene sequence: CDR1 SGHVS, CDR2 FQNEAQ. CDR3 protein: CASSLSGRTVGRNEQFF. The CDR3 DNA reads as TGTGCCAGCAGCTTATCTGGGAGGACAGTAGGTAGGAATGAGCAGTTCTTC.

In this sample, this clonotype turned up many times. This chain uses TRBV7-2 with TRBJ2-1, with D perhaps matching TRBD1 (6 bases). V was cut by 5 bases and J by 6 bases, with 20 bases left in between. CDR1 and CDR2 (germline): SGHTA, FQGNSA. The CDR3 runs to 16 residues. This CDR3 is CASSPPGALLFNEQFF. CDR3 sequence (DNA): TGTGCCAGCAGCCCCCCAGGGGCGCTTCTTTTCAATGAGCAGTTCTTC. Filled out from reference TRBV7-2 and TRBJ2-1, the complete variable domain reads GAGVSQSPSNKVTEKGKDVELRCDPISGHTALYWYRQSLGQGLEFLIYFQGNSAPDKSGLPSDRFSAERTGGSVSTLTIQRTQQEDSAVYLCASSPPGALLFNEQFFGPGTRLTVL.

This clonotype was recorded many times. J is TRBJ2-1 and V is TRBV5-1; either TRBD1 or TRBD2 may fit D (5 bases each). The germline V and J ends were trimmed by 0 bases and 6 bases, with 16 bases remaining between them. The CDR3 runs 16 residues. Per germline, CDR1 SGHRS and CDR2 YFSETQ. CDR3 in amino acids: CASSLGGVHTSNEQFF. The CDR3 DNA reads as TGCGCCAGCAGCTTGGGAGGGGTTCATACATCCAATGAGCAGTTCTTC. Filled out from reference TRBV5-1 and TRBJ2-1, the complete variable domain reads KAGVTQTPRYLIKTRGQQVTLSCSPISGHRSVSWYQQTPGQGLQFLFEYFSETQRNKGNFPGRFSGRQFSNSRSEMNVSTLELGDSALYLCASSLGGVHTSNEQFFGPGTRLTVL.

This clonotype was seen a few times. The V and J genes are TRBV7-2 and TRBJ2-2; 10 nucleotides align to TRBD2. From germline, CDR1 is SGHTA and CDR2 FQGNSA. The length of the CDR3 is 14 residues. Trimming took 6 bases from V and 6 from J; bases not matched to a gene: 4. The CDR3 loop is CASSASGSSGELFF. The CDR3 DNA sequence: TGTGCCAGCAGTGCTAGCGGGAGTTCCGGGGAGCTGTTTTTT.

V is TRBV7-2 and J is TRBJ2-1, with 11 bases aligning to TRBD2. The CDR3 length is 15 residues. Trimming took 4 bases from V and 6 from J; bases not matched to a gene: 5. Germline values: CDR1 SGHTA, CDR2 FQGNSA. CDR3 amino acids: CASSYSGRGVNEQFF. The CDR3, as DNA: TGTGCCAGCAGCTATAGCGGGAGGGGGGTCAATGAGCAGTTCTTC.

The sample holds many counts of this clonotype. The rearrangement uses TRBV6-2 or TRBV6-3 and TRBJ2-1; D possibly corresponds to TRBD2 (5 bases). Trimming took 2 bases from V and 7 from J, leaving 9 bases between them. Germline CDR1 reads MNHEY; CDR2 reads SVGEGT. CDR3 length equals 13 residues. As DNA, the CDR3 is TGTGCCAGCAGTTACGGGAGATGGAATGAGCAGTTCTTC. This translates into CASSYGRWNEQFF.

The table lists this clonotype with many counts. V and J are TRBV7-2 and TRBJ2-3, with unresolved D. CDR1 is SGHTA and CDR2 is FQGNSA in the germline V gene. The CDR3 runs 13 residues. Trimming pared 0 bases from V and 4 bases from J, leaving 5 bases between. CDR3 amino acids: CASSLALADTQYF. Here the CDR3 DNA reads TGTGCCAGCAGCTTAGCGTTAGCAGATACGCAGTATTTT. The full variable domain, with the rest looked up from reference TRBV7-2 and TRBJ2-3, is GAGVSQSPSNKVTEKGKDVELRCDPISGHTALYWYRQSLGQGLEFLIYFQGNSAPDKSGLPSDRFSAERTGGSVSTLTIQRTQQEDSAVYLCASSLALADTQYFGPGTRLTVL.

V is TRBV6-5 and J is TRBJ2-7, with D perhaps matching TRBD1 or TRBD2 (5 bases each). V was trimmed by 2 bases and J by 7 bases, leaving 24 bases between them. The germline gives CDR1 MNHEY, CDR2 SVGAGI. This CDR3 is 17 amino acids long. The CDR3 is CASSYGSWSGGRGEQYF. The DNA for the CDR3 is TGTGCCAGCAGTTACGGTAGTTGGAGTGGGGGTAGAGGAGAGCAGTACTTC.

This clonotype was seen more than once but under ten times. The chain is built from TRBV20-1 and TRBJ2-3; the match to TRBD2 covers 10 bases. Germline V CDR1 and CDR2: DFQATT, SNEGSKA (reference sequence). CDR3 size: 15 residues. V was clipped by 0 bases and J by 1 base; unmatched bases: 1. CDR3 region: CSAREGTSGTDTQYF. The CDR3 nucleotides read TGCAGTGCTAGAGAGGGGACTAGCGGCACAGATACGCAGTATTTT.

This clonotype was counted only a few times. The chain combines TRBV5-1 with TRBJ2-3; a possible D gene is TRBD1 (7 bases). V gave up 4 bases and J gave up 1 base, with 16 bases separating them. The CDR3 is 16 residues long. Germline-derived CDR1 and CDR2 are SGHRS and YFSETQ. CDR3: CASSRGTAARTDTQYF. In DNA form, the CDR3 reads TGCGCCAGCAGCCGGGGGACAGCGGCGCGCACAGATACGCAGTATTTT.

This clonotype was picked up many times. V gene TRBV5-1 combines with J gene TRBJ2-1; D call uncertain. This CDR3 comprises 13 residues. CDR1 and CDR2 (germline): SGHRS, YFSETQ. V was shortened by 2 bases and J by 8 bases, with 11 bases between the two germline ends. The DNA of the CDR3 is TGCGCCAGCAGCTTATTAGCTACGGATGAGCAGTTCTTC. Its protein product is CASSLLATDEQFF.

The chain carries TRBV12-3 or TRBV12-4 and TRBJ2-1, with D possibly being TRBD1 (5 bases). The CDR3 sequence is 15 residues long. V was cut by 7 bases and J by 5 bases, with 18 bases left in between. The CDR3 nucleotides read TGTGCCAGCATCCCTAGAGGATGGGGCCACAATGAGCAGTTCTTC. This codes for CASIPRGWGHNEQFF.

This clonotype was counted at least ten times. The chain is built from TRBV7-2 and TRBJ2-1; maybe TRBD2 (5 bases). This CDR3 is built from 14 residues. V was pared by 2 bases and J by 9 bases, with 14 bases between. Germline CDR1 and CDR2: SGHTA and FQGNSA. The CDR3 loop reads CASSLQGSDREQFF. The CDR3 DNA reads as TGTGCCAGCAGCTTACAAGGTAGCGATCGTGAGCAGTTCTTC.

This clonotype has a count of ten or more. The rearrangement uses TRBV7-2 and TRBJ2-1; tentatively, D is TRBD2 (5 bases). V was trimmed by 6 bases and J by 0 bases, leaving 15 bases between them. CDR1 SGHTA and CDR2 FQGNSA come from the germline V gene. The CDR3 extends over 16 amino acids. CDR3 DNA sequence: TGTGCCAGCAGACCCAGGTACAGCGGCTCCTACAATGAGCAGTTCTTC. Encoded protein: CASRPRYSGSYNEQFF.

This clonotype has a count of ten or more. The J gene is TRBJ1-2, the V gene TRBV7-9, with TRBD1 as a possible D gene (6 bases). The V gene's germline CDR1 is SEHNR and CDR2 FQNEAQ (reference sequence). The CDR3 covers 14 residues. Trimming left V 3 bases short and J 2 bases short, with 10 bases between. CDR3 loop: CASSFSGVNYGYTF. The CDR3 DNA follows: TGTGCCAGCAGCTTTTCAGGGGTAAACTATGGCTACACCTTC.

This clonotype has a handful of counts. The chain links TRBV6-1 to TRBJ2-7; the D is unclear. The CDR3 extends over 13 amino acids. Looked up from germline, CDR1 is MNHNS and CDR2 is SASEGT. Trimming took 9 bases from V and 0 from J, leaving 12 bases between them. CDR3 sequence reads: CASLRTDSYEQYF. The CDR3 DNA reads TGTGCCAGTCTCCGAACGGACTCCTACGAGCAGTACTTC.